This is a list of T cell receptor beta chains from one sample in a study of blood T cell repertoires in COVID-19. Repertoires were generated with immunoSEQ multiplex PCR, while TCRdb's copy carries only in-frame clones and drops some. The sample has 47,000 or so clones, 65% to 90% seen once. Sample: peripheral blood. These receptors all stem from a woman aged 55 to 70 with acute or convalescent COVID-19. The CDR3 runs from the conserved cysteine through the conserved F or W. D genes are given only for firm matches. Size is omitted from some rows. Given values are once, few, many or a class for expanded clones.

clone size: few
D gene: -
J gene: TRBJ2-7
V gene: TRBV6-5
CDR3 DNA: TGTGCCAGCAGAGCCCAGGGGTTCCCCTCCTACGAGCAGTACTTC
CDR3 protein: CASRAQGFPSYEQYF

clone size: -
D gene: -
J gene: TRBJ1-2
V gene: TRBV30
CDR3 DNA: TGTGCCAAAAAACGGTACTATGGCTACACCTTC
CDR3 protein: CAKKRYYGYTF

clone size: few
D gene: -
J gene: TRBJ1-3
V gene: TRBV5-1
CDR3 DNA: TGCGCCAGCAGCGAGGGTCCAGGAGGAAACACCATATATTTT
CDR3 protein: CASSEGPGGNTIYF

clone size: -
D gene: TRBD2
J gene: TRBJ2-3
V gene: TRBV7-2
CDR3 DNA: TGTGCCAGCAGCCCACGACCTAGCGGGACAACAGATACGCAGTATTTT
CDR3 protein: CASSPRPSGTTDTQYF

clone size: -
D gene: TRBD2
J gene: TRBJ2-1
V gene: TRBV5-4
CDR3 DNA: TGTGCCAGCAGCCCCGGGGGGGCGGGGGGTTACAATGAGCAGTTCTTC
CDR3 protein: CASSPGGAGGYNEQFF

clone size: -
D gene: TRBD2
J gene: TRBJ2-7
V gene: TRBV2
CDR3 DNA: TGTGCCAGCAGCGCCTTGGCACTAGCGGGAGTCGGAGAGCAGTACTTC
CDR3 protein: CASSALALAGVGEQYF

clone size: -
D gene: -
J gene: TRBJ2-2
V gene: TRBV18
CDR3 DNA: TGTGCCAGCTCACCGGGTTCAGGGAACACCGGGGAGCTGTTTTTT
CDR3 protein: CASSPGSGNTGELFF

clone size: -
D gene: TRBD1
J gene: TRBJ2-7
V gene: TRBV7-8
CDR3 DNA: TGTGCCAGCAGCTTGGACAGGCAGCGCTACGAGCAGTACTTC
CDR3 protein: CASSLDRQRYEQYF

clone size: few
D gene: TRBD1
J gene: TRBJ1-2
V gene: TRBV5-5
CDR3 DNA: TGTGCCAGCAGCTCGTCGACAGGGACTAACTATGGCTACACCTTC
CDR3 protein: CASSSSTGTNYGYTF

clone size: -
D gene: -
J gene: TRBJ2-2
V gene: TRBV12-3/TRBV12-4
CDR3 DNA: TGTGCCAGCTCCAGATCGAACACCGGGGAGCTGTTTTTT
CDR3 protein: CASSRSNTGELFF

clone size: -
D gene: TRBD2
J gene: TRBJ2-3
V gene: TRBV15
CDR3 DNA: TGTGCCACCAGCCGTAGCGGGGGCACAGATACGCAGTATTTT
CDR3 protein: CATSRSGGTDTQYF

clone size: -
D gene: TRBD2
J gene: TRBJ2-7
V gene: TRBV6-5
CDR3 DNA: TGTGCCAGCAGGGAGACTAGACTAGCGACCGAGCAGTACTTC
CDR3 protein: CASRETRLATEQYF

clone size: few
D gene: -
J gene: TRBJ2-4
V gene: TRBV15
CDR3 DNA: TGTGCCACCAGCAGAGCCCGGGTGGGCAAAAACATTCAGTACTTC
CDR3 protein: CATSRARVGKNIQYF

clone size: -
D gene: -
J gene: TRBJ2-1
V gene: TRBV30
CDR3 DNA: TGTGCCTGGAGTGTCCCTAATATTGATGAGCAGTTCTTC
CDR3 protein: CAWSVPNIDEQFF

clone size: -
D gene: -
J gene: TRBJ1-1
V gene: TRBV28
CDR3 DNA: TGTGCCAGCAGTTCCATCGAGACAAACACTGAAGCTTTCTTT
CDR3 protein: CASSSIETNTEAFF

clone size: -
D gene: TRBD1
J gene: TRBJ1-2
V gene: TRBV28
CDR3 DNA: TGTGCCAGCAGTTCCGGGACAGGACAGTTCGGTGGCTACACCTTC
CDR3 protein: CASSSGTGQFGGYTF

clone size: -
D gene: -
J gene: TRBJ2-7
V gene: TRBV28
CDR3 DNA: TGTGCCAGCAGCTGGAGTCCCCGGTACGAGCAGTACTTC
CDR3 protein: CASSWSPRYEQYF

clone size: -
D gene: TRBD1
J gene: TRBJ1-4
V gene: TRBV5-1
CDR3 DNA: TGCGCCAGCAGCTTGACCCGAGGACAGGCTCCTTTTTTT
CDR3 protein: CASSLTRGQAPFF

clone size: few
D gene: -
J gene: TRBJ1-2
V gene: TRBV18
CDR3 DNA: TGTGCCAGCTCCCAGGACAGCAAGCTTGGCTACACCTTC
CDR3 protein: CASSQDSKLGYTF

clone size: -
D gene: TRBD1
J gene: TRBJ1-2
V gene: TRBV28
CDR3 DNA: TGTGCCAGCAGCCCCCAGGGACAGGGGAATGGCTACACCTTC
CDR3 protein: CASSPQGQGNGYTF

clone size: few
D gene: -
J gene: TRBJ2-1
V gene: TRBV4-2
CDR3 DNA: TGTGCCAGCAGCCAAGATCTGGGGGGCTCCTACAATGAGCAGTTCTTC
CDR3 protein: CASSQDLGGSYNEQFF

clone size: once
D gene: TRBD1
J gene: TRBJ2-7
V gene: TRBV15
CDR3 DNA: TGTGCCACCAGCAGAGGAGGACAGGGGCCTACCTACGAGCAGTACTTC
CDR3 protein: CATSRGGQGPTYEQYF

clone size: -
D gene: -
J gene: TRBJ2-1
V gene: TRBV6-6
CDR3 DNA: TGTGCCAGCAGCTTACCTCTAGCGGAGCAGTTCTTC
CDR3 protein: CASSLPLAEQFF

clone size: -
D gene: TRBD2
J gene: TRBJ2-3
V gene: TRBV9
CDR3 DNA: TGTGCCAGCAGTGCTAGCGGGACTAGCACAGATACGCAGTATTTT
CDR3 protein: CASSASGTSTDTQYF

clone size: -
D gene: TRBD1
J gene: TRBJ1-2
V gene: TRBV28
CDR3 DNA: TGTGCCAGCAGGAATACAGGGGAGAAAGGCTACACCTTC
CDR3 protein: CASRNTGEKGYTF

clone size: -
D gene: -
J gene: TRBJ1-1
V gene: TRBV3-1/TRBV3-2
CDR3 DNA: TGTGCCAGCAGCCCTCCGAGGGGGGGCACTGAAGCTTTCTTT
CDR3 protein: CASSPPRGGTEAFF

clone size: -
D gene: TRBD1
J gene: TRBJ1-1
V gene: TRBV6-1
CDR3 DNA: TGTGCCAGCAGTGAAGCCGGGACAGGGAACACTGAAGCTTTCTTT
CDR3 protein: CASSEAGTGNTEAFF

clone size: -
D gene: TRBD1
J gene: TRBJ1-6
V gene: TRBV10-3
CDR3 DNA: TGTGCCATCAGTGAAGGGGGCCCCCGAAATAATTCACCCCTCCACTTT
CDR3 protein: CAISEGGPRNNSPLHF

clone size: -
D gene: TRBD2
J gene: TRBJ2-1
V gene: TRBV4-2
CDR3 DNA: TGTGCCAGCGCACAAGGACTAGCGGGACACAATGAGCAGTTCTTC
CDR3 protein: CASAQGLAGHNEQFF

clone size: -
D gene: TRBD2
J gene: TRBJ2-1
V gene: TRBV5-1
CDR3 DNA: TGCGCCAGCAGCGCAATACTAGCGGGAGGGACCAATGAGCAGTTCTTC
CDR3 protein: CASSAILAGGTNEQFF

clone size: -
D gene: TRBD2
J gene: TRBJ2-7
V gene: TRBV7-6
CDR3 DNA: TGTGCCAGCAGCTTAAGGACTAGCGGGCCCTACGAGCAGTACTTC
CDR3 protein: CASSLRTSGPYEQYF

clone size: -
D gene: TRBD2
J gene: TRBJ2-1
V gene: TRBV5-1
CDR3 DNA: TGCGCCAGCAGCTCCTTCGGGGGGAACGAGCAGTTCTTC
CDR3 protein: CASSSFGGNEQFF

clone size: -
D gene: TRBD2
J gene: TRBJ2-3
V gene: TRBV28
CDR3 DNA: TGTGCCAGCAGTGGGGGGGGTCGACCTTTAGATACGCAGTATTTT
CDR3 protein: CASSGGGRPLDTQYF

clone size: -
D gene: -
J gene: TRBJ2-7
V gene: TRBV9
CDR3 DNA: TGTGCCAGCAGCGTTACTAGCAGTACCTACGAGCAGTACTTC
CDR3 protein: CASSVTSSTYEQYF

clone size: -
D gene: -
J gene: TRBJ1-1
V gene: TRBV5-6
CDR3 DNA: TGTGCCAGCAGCCAGTGGTTTAGAGGGCCCCTGGGCACTGAAGCTTTCTTT
CDR3 protein: CASSQWFRGPLGTEAFF

clone size: -
D gene: TRBD1
J gene: TRBJ1-5
V gene: TRBV27
CDR3 DNA: TGTGCCAGCAGTCCCGGGACAGGGAGCAATCAGCCCCAGCATTTT
CDR3 protein: CASSPGTGSNQPQHF

clone size: -
D gene: TRBD1
J gene: TRBJ1-3
V gene: TRBV10-3
CDR3 DNA: TGTGCCATCAGTGACAGGGACAGCTCTGGAAACACCATATATTTT
CDR3 protein: CAISDRDSSGNTIYF

clone size: -
D gene: -
J gene: TRBJ2-2
V gene: TRBV6-5
CDR3 DNA: TGTGCCAGCCTCAGTGGGCCGAACACCGGGGAGCTGTTTTTT
CDR3 protein: CASLSGPNTGELFF

clone size: -
D gene: TRBD2
J gene: TRBJ2-1
V gene: TRBV19
CDR3 DNA: TGTGCCAGTAGTATACGTGGGGGGGATGAGCAGTTCTTC
CDR3 protein: CASSIRGGDEQFF

clone size: -
D gene: TRBD1
J gene: TRBJ1-1
V gene: TRBV6-5
CDR3 DNA: TGTGCCAGCAGTTTGGGACAGGGTTTTACCGCTGAAGCTTTCTTT
CDR3 protein: CASSLGQGFTAEAFF

clone size: once
D gene: -
J gene: TRBJ2-7
V gene: TRBV5-1
CDR3 DNA: TGCGCCAGCAGTACCGCAGGGTCCTACGAGCAGTACTTC
CDR3 protein: CASSTAGSYEQYF